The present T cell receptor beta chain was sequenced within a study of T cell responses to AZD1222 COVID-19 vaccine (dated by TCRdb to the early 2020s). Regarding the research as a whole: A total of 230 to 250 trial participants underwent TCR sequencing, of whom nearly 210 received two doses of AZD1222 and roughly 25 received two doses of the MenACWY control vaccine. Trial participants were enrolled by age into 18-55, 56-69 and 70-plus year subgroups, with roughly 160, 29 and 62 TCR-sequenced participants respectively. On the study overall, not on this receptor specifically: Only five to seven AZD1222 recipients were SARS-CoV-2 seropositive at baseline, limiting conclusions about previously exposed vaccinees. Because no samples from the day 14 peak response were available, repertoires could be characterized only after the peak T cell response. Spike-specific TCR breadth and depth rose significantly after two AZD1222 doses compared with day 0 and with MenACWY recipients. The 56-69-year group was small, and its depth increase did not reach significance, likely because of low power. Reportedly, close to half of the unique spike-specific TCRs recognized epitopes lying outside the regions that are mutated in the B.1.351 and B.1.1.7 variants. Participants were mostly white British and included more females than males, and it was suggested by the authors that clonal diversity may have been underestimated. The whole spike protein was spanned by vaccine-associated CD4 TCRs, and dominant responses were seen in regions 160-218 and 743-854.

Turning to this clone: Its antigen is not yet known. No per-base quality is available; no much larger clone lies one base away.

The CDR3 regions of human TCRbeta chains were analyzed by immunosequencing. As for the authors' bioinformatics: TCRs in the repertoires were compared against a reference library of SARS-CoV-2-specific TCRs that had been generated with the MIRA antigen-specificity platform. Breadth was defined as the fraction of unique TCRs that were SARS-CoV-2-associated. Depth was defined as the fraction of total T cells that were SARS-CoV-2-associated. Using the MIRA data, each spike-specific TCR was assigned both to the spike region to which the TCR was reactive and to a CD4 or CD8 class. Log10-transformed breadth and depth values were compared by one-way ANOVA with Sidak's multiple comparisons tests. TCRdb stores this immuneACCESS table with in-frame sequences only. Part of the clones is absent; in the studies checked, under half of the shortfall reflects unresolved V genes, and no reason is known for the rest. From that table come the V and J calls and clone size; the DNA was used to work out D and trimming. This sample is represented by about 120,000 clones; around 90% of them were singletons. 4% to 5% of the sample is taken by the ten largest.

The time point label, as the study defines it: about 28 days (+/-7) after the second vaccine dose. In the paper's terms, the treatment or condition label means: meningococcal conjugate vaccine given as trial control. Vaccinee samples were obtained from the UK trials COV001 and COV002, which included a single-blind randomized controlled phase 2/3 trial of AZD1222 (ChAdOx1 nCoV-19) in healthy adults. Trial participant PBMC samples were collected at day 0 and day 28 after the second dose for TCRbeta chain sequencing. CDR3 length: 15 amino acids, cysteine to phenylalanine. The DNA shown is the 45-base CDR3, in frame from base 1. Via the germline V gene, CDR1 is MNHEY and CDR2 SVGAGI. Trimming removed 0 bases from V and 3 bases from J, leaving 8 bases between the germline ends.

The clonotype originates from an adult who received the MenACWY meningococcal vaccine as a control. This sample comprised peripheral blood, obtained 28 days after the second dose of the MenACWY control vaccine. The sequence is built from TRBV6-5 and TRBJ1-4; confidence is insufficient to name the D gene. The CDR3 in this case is CASSYSRAANEKLFF. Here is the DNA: TGTGCCAGCAGTTACTCGAGGGCAGCTAATGAAAAACTGTTTTTT.